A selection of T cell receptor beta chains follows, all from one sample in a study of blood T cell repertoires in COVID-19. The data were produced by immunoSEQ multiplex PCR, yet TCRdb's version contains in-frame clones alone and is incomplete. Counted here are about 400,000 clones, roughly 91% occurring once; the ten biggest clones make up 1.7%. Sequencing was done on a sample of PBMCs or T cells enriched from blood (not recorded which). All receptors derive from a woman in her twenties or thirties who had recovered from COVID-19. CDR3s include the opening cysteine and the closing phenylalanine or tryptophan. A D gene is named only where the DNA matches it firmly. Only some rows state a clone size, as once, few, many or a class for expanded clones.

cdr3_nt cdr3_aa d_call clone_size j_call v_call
TGTGCCAGCAGTGAAGGGGACTTGGGAAATCAGCCCCAGCATTTT CASSEGDLGNQPQHF . . TRBJ1-5 TRBV2
TGTGCCACCTCGGGACAGGGCAGTATGAACACTGAAGCTTTCTTT CATSGQGSMNTEAFF TRBD1 . TRBJ1-1 TRBV19
TGTGCCAGCAGCTTGGCGCGGGGGATTAACACAGATACGCAGTATTTT CASSLARGINTDTQYF TRBD2 . TRBJ2-3 TRBV5-6
TGTGCCACCACCCAGGGGGGTTTAGACACCATATATTTT CATTQGGLDTIYF TRBD1 . TRBJ1-3 TRBV10-3
TGTGCCACCAGTGAAGCGGGAGGGAACTACGAGCAGTACTTC CATSEAGGNYEQYF TRBD2 . TRBJ2-7 TRBV15
TGTGCCAGCAGAACGACTAGCGGACAAGAGACCCAGTACTTC CASRTTSGQETQYF TRBD2 . TRBJ2-5 TRBV7-9
TGTGCCAGCAGCCTCCGGACAGGCCTCTCCTACGAGCAGTACTTC CASSLRTGLSYEQYF TRBD1 few TRBJ2-7 TRBV7-9
TGTGCCAGCAGCCAAGAAGCGAATTCACCCCTCCACTTT CASSQEANSPLHF . . TRBJ1-6 TRBV3-1/TRBV3-2
TGTGCCAGCACCCATTCTGGACAGGGGAAAGAAGGAAACACCATATATTTT CASTHSGQGKEGNTIYF TRBD1 . TRBJ1-3 TRBV28
TGTGCCAGCAGCTTATCTTCGACAGGGCTCAACTATGGCTACACCTTC CASSLSSTGLNYGYTF TRBD1 . TRBJ1-2 TRBV7-2
TGTGCCAGCAGCTTGGGGACAGGATTTGCCTCTGGCTACACCTTC CASSLGTGFASGYTF TRBD1 . TRBJ1-2 TRBV11-2
TGTGCCAGCAGCCTCTTAGGGGTTAGCACAGATACGCAGTATTTT CASSLLGVSTDTQYF . . TRBJ2-3 TRBV28
TGCAGCGTTGTGGGGACAGACCACGAGCAGTACTTC CSVVGTDHEQYF TRBD1 . TRBJ2-7 TRBV29-1
TGCGCCAGCAGCTTCGGGGAGCCCGGCAATGAGCAGTTCTTC CASSFGEPGNEQFF . . TRBJ2-1 TRBV5-1
TGTGCCAGCAGCCAAAATACAGACTATGGCTACACCTTC CASSQNTDYGYTF . . TRBJ1-2 TRBV3-1/TRBV3-2
TGTGCCAGCAGGCCGACAGGGAGCACTGAAGCTTTCTTT CASRPTGSTEAFF TRBD1 . TRBJ1-1 TRBV7-9
TGCGCCAGCAGTGAGTGCAACAGGGGGCTCCGGTTTAACGGCTACACCTTC CASSECNRGLRFNGYTF TRBD1 . TRBJ1-2 TRBV10-1
TGCGCCAGCCGCGTAGCAGGGGAGAATGAGCAGTTCTTC CASRVAGENEQFF . . TRBJ2-1 TRBV5-1
TGCAGCGCTGAGGTCCCTAGCGGAAAGATCGGGGAGCTGTTTTTT CSAEVPSGKIGELFF TRBD2 . TRBJ2-2 TRBV29-1
TGTGCCAGCAGCCTAACCCCCTTTGCTAGACCCACCATTAGCAATCAGCCCCAGCATTTT CASSLTPFARPTISNQPQHF . once TRBJ1-5 TRBV6-6
TGTGCCAGCATCCCGTACGGGAACACTGAAGCTTTCTTT CASIPYGNTEAFF . . TRBJ1-1 TRBV12-3/TRBV12-4
TGTGCCAGCAGCTTGCGTCAGAACTATGGCTACACCTTC CASSLRQNYGYTF . . TRBJ1-2 TRBV5-4
TGTGCCTGGGAATTTCATAATGAGCAGTTCTTC CAWEFHNEQFF . . TRBJ2-1 TRBV30
TGTGCCAGCAGATCCGACAGGGGCTACGAGCAGTACTTC CASRSDRGYEQYF TRBD1 . TRBJ2-7 TRBV6-5
TGTGCCACCAGTGATCCGACCGGAGCGGGAGCCCCCAATGAGCAGTTCTTC CATSDPTGAGAPNEQFF TRBD2 . TRBJ2-1 TRBV24-1